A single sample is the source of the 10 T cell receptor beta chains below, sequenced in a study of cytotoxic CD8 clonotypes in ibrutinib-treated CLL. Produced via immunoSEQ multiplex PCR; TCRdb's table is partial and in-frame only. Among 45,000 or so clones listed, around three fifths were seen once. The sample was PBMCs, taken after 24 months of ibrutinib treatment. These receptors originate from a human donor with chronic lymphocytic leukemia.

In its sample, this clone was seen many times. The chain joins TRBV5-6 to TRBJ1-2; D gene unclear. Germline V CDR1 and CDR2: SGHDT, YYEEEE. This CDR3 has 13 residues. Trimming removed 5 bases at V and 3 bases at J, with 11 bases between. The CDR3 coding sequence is TGTGCCAGCAGTTCCGGGAATGACTATGGCTACACCTTC. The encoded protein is CASSSGNDYGYTF.

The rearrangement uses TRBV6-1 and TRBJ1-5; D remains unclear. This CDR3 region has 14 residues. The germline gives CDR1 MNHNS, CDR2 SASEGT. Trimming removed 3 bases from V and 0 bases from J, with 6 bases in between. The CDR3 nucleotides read TGTGCCAGCAGTGAGGTCACTAGCAATCAGCCCCAGCATTTT. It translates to CASSEVTSNQPQHF.

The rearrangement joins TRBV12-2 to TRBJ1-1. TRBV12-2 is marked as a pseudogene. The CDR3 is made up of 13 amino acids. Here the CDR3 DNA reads TGTGCAAGTCGCTTAGTAATTTTCGGTGAAGCTTTCTTT. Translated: CASRLVIFGEAFF.

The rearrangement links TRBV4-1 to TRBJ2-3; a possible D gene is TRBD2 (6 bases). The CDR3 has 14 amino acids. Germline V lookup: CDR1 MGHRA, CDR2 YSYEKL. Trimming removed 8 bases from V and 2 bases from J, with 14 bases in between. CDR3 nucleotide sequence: TGCGCCAGCCGGTCGGCGGGGTACACAGATACGCAGTATTTT. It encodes CASRSAGYTDTQYF.

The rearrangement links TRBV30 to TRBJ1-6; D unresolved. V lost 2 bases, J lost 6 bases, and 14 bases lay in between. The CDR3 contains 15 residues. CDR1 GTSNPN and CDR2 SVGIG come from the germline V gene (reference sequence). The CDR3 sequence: CAWSFGRRINSPLHF. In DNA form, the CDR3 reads TGTGCCTGGAGTTTTGGGCGGAGGATTAATTCACCCCTCCACTTT.

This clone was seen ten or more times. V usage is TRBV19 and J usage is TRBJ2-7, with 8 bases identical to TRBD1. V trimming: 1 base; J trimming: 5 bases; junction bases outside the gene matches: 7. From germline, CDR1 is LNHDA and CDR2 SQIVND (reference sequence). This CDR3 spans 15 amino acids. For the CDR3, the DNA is TGTGCCAGTAGTATAGCAGCGACAGGGGACCACGAGCAGTACTTC. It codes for CASSIAATGDHEQYF.

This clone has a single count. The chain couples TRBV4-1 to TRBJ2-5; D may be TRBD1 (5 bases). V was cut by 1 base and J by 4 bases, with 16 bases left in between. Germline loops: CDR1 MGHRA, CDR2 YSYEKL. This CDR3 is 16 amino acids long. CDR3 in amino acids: CASSQGFQGFSETQYF. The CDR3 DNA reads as TGCGCCAGCAGCCAAGGTTTTCAGGGATTCTCAGAGACCCAGTACTTC.

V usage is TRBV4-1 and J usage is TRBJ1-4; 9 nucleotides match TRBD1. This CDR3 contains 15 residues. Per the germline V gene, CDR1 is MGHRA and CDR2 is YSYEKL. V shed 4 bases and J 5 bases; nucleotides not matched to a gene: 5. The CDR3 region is CASSLGTGPNEKLFF. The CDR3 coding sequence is TGCGCCAGCAGCCTTGGGACAGGGCCAAATGAAAAACTGTTTTTT.

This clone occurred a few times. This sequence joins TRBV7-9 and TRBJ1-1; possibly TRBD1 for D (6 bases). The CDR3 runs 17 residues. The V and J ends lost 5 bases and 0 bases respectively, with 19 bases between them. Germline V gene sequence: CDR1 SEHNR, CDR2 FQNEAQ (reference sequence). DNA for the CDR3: TGTGCCAGCAGCCCCGGGGGGCCAGGGAACTTGAACACTGAAGCTTTCTTT. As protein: CASSPGGPGNLNTEAFF. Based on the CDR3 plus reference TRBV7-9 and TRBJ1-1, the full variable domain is DTGVSQNPRHKITKRGQNVTFRCDPISEHNRLYWYRQTLGQGPEFLTYFQNEAQLEKSRLLSDRFSAERPKGSFSTLEIQRTEQGDSAMYLCASSPGGPGNLNTEAFFGQGTRLTVV.

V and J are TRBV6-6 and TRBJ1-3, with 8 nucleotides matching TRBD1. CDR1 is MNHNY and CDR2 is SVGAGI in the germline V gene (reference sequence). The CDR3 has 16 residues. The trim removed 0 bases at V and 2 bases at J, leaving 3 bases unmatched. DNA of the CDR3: TGTGCCAGCAGTTACTCGAGCAGGGGGCCTGGAAACACCATATATTTT. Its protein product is CASSYSSRGPGNTIYF.